This T cell receptor (beta chain) appears in the sequencing data of a study of tumor-infiltrating lymphocytes in primary liver carcinoma. General study findings and limits: Researchers did not compare CD4+ and CD8+ repertoires, as samples were bulk unsorted. The study found tumor-adjacent and tumor-blood pairs overlapped less than tumor region pairs. Tumor top-250-clone fraction significantly exceeded that of blood (p = 0.039).

TCR beta cDNA was made from 400 to 600 ng total RNA with a constant-region primer. Employing slightly modified ARM-PCR, three nested multiplex PCR rounds were run, and these gave rise to the TCR beta libraries. Use of TRBV1-TRBV30 forward primers with a C-beta reverse primer characterized the first two PCR rounds, which lasted around 10 cycles each. Using its own MiXCR run on the multiplex PCR reads, TCRdb lists one record per CDR3 protein. Of about 310,000 distinct CDR3 sequences listed, roughly three fifths are singletons. Of note for this clonotype: Its antigen remains unknown. At one end the junction does not follow the germline gene, possibly because of a read error.

CDR1 SGHDT and CDR2 YYEEEE come from the germline V gene. The CDR3 is 15 amino acids. Out of unsorted whole blood came the blood RNA, and germline DNA was extracted as well. These patients lived with chronic HBV infection and had never been treated. The TCR originated in a woman in her 30s with primary liver carcinoma and hepatitis B virus infection. The source material was peripheral blood. V is TRBV5-6 and J is TRBJ2-2, with D possibly matching TRBD2 (5 bases). The CDR3 is CASSSAPRVTGELLF. Here the CDR3 DNA reads TGTGCCAGCAGCTCGGCACCTAGAGTCACCGGGGAGCTGCTTTTT. The complete variable domain, with remaining parts taken from reference TRBV5-6 and TRBJ2-2, reads DAGVTQSPTHLIKTRGQQVTLRCSPKSGHDTVSWYQQALGQGPQFIFQYYEEEERQRGNFPDRFSGHQFPNYSSELNVNALLLGDSALYLCASSSAPRVTGELLFGEGSRLTVL.